This T cell receptor beta chain was sequenced in a study of T cells in Graves' hyperthyroidism and ophthalmopathy. Broader study findings: Expanded thyroid clonotypes (above 0.001) were mostly also found in blood. Model predictions of ophthalmopathy came a median approximately 6 months before onset.

This clonotype was counted at least ten times. Its antigen is not known. V was pared by 6 bases and J by 7 bases, with 12 bases between. The CDR3 spans 12 residues. From germline, CDR1 is MDHEN and CDR2 SYDVKM. Amplification of TCR beta CDR3 regions was performed using RNA transcripts as template. RT-PCR in the first round (using the HTBI primer set) targeted the TCR CDR3. TCRdb itself ran the multiplex PCR reads through MiXCR, one entry per CDR3 protein. In the table there are fewer than 350,000 distinct CDR3 sequences, around 13% of which are singletons. Those patients with uncontrolled infection, other autoimmune disease, pregnancy or lactation were excluded.

The receptor was derived from a woman aged 40 to 50 with Graves' hyperthyroidism. The sequencing input was blood. The gene calls are TRBV28 and TRBJ1-2, with D maybe TRBD1 (5 bases). The CDR3 bases are TGTGCCAGCAGACGGGGGGAGAGTGGCTACACCTTC. Translation gives CASRRGESGYTF.